This T cell receptor (beta chain) was identified during a study of blood T cells in healthy people across ages. Study observations and caveats: With unsorted PBMCs, a conclusive comparison of naive versus antigen-experienced cells was not possible. Expanded clonotype changes were possibly confounded by unknown donor CMV status.

This clonotype was detected a few times. What it binds is unknown. The CDR3 length is 15 residues. The germline CDR1 and CDR2 sequences are SGHTA and FQGNSA. Trimming removed 1 base at V and 2 bases at J, with 12 bases between. The second PCR ran about 6 to 11 cycles with a sample-barcoded 5' primer and J-beta primers. TCRdb re-called the 5' RACE reads through MiXCR, storing one row per CDR3 protein. The sample consists of hundreds of thousands of distinct CDR3 sequences, 49% of them appearing once. The source of this sequence is a woman aged 55 to 70 in good health. The rearrangement uses TRBV7-2 and TRBJ2-7; a weak D match, TRBD2 (7 bases). Material: blood. The CDR3 here is CASSLEGGGTYEQYF. The CDR3 region has the DNA TGTGCCAGCAGCTTAGAGGGCGGGGGCACCTACGAGCAGTACTTC.